These T cell receptor beta chains were read from a single sample in a study of PD-L1 blockade in urothelial cancer. Produced via immunoSEQ multiplex PCR; TCRdb's table is partial and in-frame only. The table shows about 50,000 clones, with roughly 84% occurring only once. This sample comprised PBMCs, obtained around atezolizumab (anti-PD-L1) treatment. The origin of the receptors is a man between 45 and 60 years old with urothelial cancer. The CDR3 runs from the conserved cysteine through the conserved F or W. Each record gives: D gene, V gene, clone size, J gene, CDR3 DNA, CDR3 protein. A D gene is named only where the DNA matches it firmly. Some rows mark clone size as missing; the rest say once, few, many or name a class of expanded clone.

d_call: TRBD2
v_call: TRBV11-2
clone_size: .
j_call: TRBJ2-5
cdr3_nt: TGTGCCAGCAGCCGCGGCGGGGGAGGATGGGAGACCCAGTACTTC
cdr3_aa: CASSRGGGGWETQYF

d_call: TRBD2
v_call: TRBV27
clone_size: few
j_call: TRBJ2-5
cdr3_nt: TGTGCCAGCACGCCATCTAGCGGGAGAGTCAAAGAGACCCAGTACTTC
cdr3_aa: CASTPSSGRVKETQYF

d_call: .
v_call: TRBV21-1
clone_size: .
j_call: TRBJ2-1
cdr3_nt: TGTGCCAGCAGAGAGGGCGAAGGGGCTAGCGAGATCTATGAGCAGTTCTTC
cdr3_aa: CASREGEGASEIYEQFF

d_call: .
v_call: TRBV14
clone_size: .
j_call: TRBJ1-4
cdr3_nt: TGTGCCAGCAGCCAATTTCCGGGGGGAAAACTGTTTTTT
cdr3_aa: CASSQFPGGKLFF

d_call: TRBD2
v_call: TRBV19
clone_size: .
j_call: TRBJ2-1
cdr3_nt: TGTGCCAGTAGACGGAGCGGGACTATCAATGAGCAGTTCTTC
cdr3_aa: CASRRSGTINEQFF

d_call: TRBD1
v_call: TRBV4-1
clone_size: once
j_call: TRBJ2-1
cdr3_nt: TGCGCCAGCAGCCAAGAGGGACAGGGGGCTATAAATGAGCAGTTCTTC
cdr3_aa: CASSQEGQGAINEQFF

d_call: .
v_call: TRBV19
clone_size: .
j_call: TRBJ2-7
cdr3_nt: TGTGCCAGTAGTATCGGACAGCTCTACGAGCAGTACTTC
cdr3_aa: CASSIGQLYEQYF

d_call: TRBD2
v_call: TRBV6-4
clone_size: .
j_call: TRBJ2-3
cdr3_nt: TGTGCCAGCAGTGCCCTAGCGGGGGCTTCAGATACGCAGTATTTT
cdr3_aa: CASSALAGASDTQYF

d_call: TRBD1
v_call: TRBV2
clone_size: .
j_call: TRBJ1-2
cdr3_nt: TGTGCCAGCAGCAAAGGGGGGACAGGGATCCCCTCTAACTATGGCTACACCTTC
cdr3_aa: CASSKGGTGIPSNYGYTF

d_call: TRBD2
v_call: TRBV4-2
clone_size: once
j_call: TRBJ2-3
cdr3_nt: TGTGCCAGCAGCCAAGGGATACTAGCGGAAACTAGCACAGATACGCAGTATTTT
cdr3_aa: CASSQGILAETSTDTQYF

d_call: TRBD2
v_call: TRBV30
clone_size: once
j_call: TRBJ2-1
cdr3_nt: TGTGCCTGGCAAACTCGGGAGGGTTGGGATGAGCAGTTCTTC
cdr3_aa: CAWQTREGWDEQFF

d_call: TRBD2
v_call: TRBV18
clone_size: .
j_call: TRBJ2-1
cdr3_nt: TGTGCCAGCTCACAGACTAGCGGATACAATGAGCAGTTCTTC
cdr3_aa: CASSQTSGYNEQFF

d_call: TRBD2
v_call: TRBV7-2
clone_size: .
j_call: TRBJ2-5
cdr3_nt: TGTGCCAGCAGTCACGGACTAGCGGGAGCGGAGACCCAGTACTTC
cdr3_aa: CASSHGLAGAETQYF

d_call: .
v_call: TRBV28
clone_size: once
j_call: TRBJ2-1
cdr3_nt: TGTGCCAGCAGCCATAGCAGGGTGGCTGAGCAGTTCTTC
cdr3_aa: CASSHSRVAEQFF

d_call: .
v_call: TRBV6-5
clone_size: .
j_call: TRBJ2-7
cdr3_nt: TGTGCCAGCAGACGAGACAACTACGAGCAGTACTTC
cdr3_aa: CASRRDNYEQYF

d_call: TRBD1
v_call: TRBV13
clone_size: .
j_call: TRBJ2-7
cdr3_nt: TGTGCCAGCAGCTTAGTGACAGGGGGCGCGCACGAGCAGTACTTC
cdr3_aa: CASSLVTGGAHEQYF

d_call: TRBD1
v_call: TRBV5-1
clone_size: .
j_call: TRBJ2-3
cdr3_nt: TGCGCCAGCAGCGTGGCTTTAGGACAGGGGAGTTCAGATACGCAGTATTTT
cdr3_aa: CASSVALGQGSSDTQYF

d_call: .
v_call: TRBV19
clone_size: .
j_call: TRBJ2-7
cdr3_nt: TGTGCCAGTAGTACGGGCGGGAGGGGACAGGGGACTTCCTACGAGCAGTACTTC
cdr3_aa: CASSTGGRGQGTSYEQYF

d_call: .
v_call: TRBV9
clone_size: .
j_call: TRBJ2-2
cdr3_nt: TGTGCCAGCCAGTACAGGGACACCGGGGAGCTGTTTTTT
cdr3_aa: CASQYRDTGELFF

d_call: .
v_call: TRBV7-8
clone_size: .
j_call: TRBJ2-5
cdr3_nt: TGTGCCAGCAGCATCAGCGGGGAGACCCAGTACTTC
cdr3_aa: CASSISGETQYF

d_call: .
v_call: TRBV11-2
clone_size: once
j_call: TRBJ2-5
cdr3_nt: TGTGCCAGCACGGGAAGGGGGTACCAAGAGACCCAGTACTTC
cdr3_aa: CASTGRGYQETQYF

d_call: TRBD1
v_call: TRBV12-5
clone_size: .
j_call: TRBJ2-1
cdr3_nt: TGTGCTAGTGGACAACAGGGGGGCTCGGATGAGCAGTTCTTC
cdr3_aa: CASGQQGGSDEQFF

d_call: TRBD1
v_call: TRBV28
clone_size: .
j_call: TRBJ1-5
cdr3_nt: TGTGCCAGCAGTTTCCCGAGCAACAGGGGGTTTAACAATCAGCCCCAGCATTTT
cdr3_aa: CASSFPSNRGFNNQPQHF

d_call: TRBD1
v_call: TRBV5-4
clone_size: few
j_call: TRBJ1-6
cdr3_nt: TGTGCCAGCAGCACCGTACAGGGGGTCGATTCACCCCTCCACTTT
cdr3_aa: CASSTVQGVDSPLHF

d_call: .
v_call: TRBV11-2
clone_size: .
j_call: TRBJ2-1
cdr3_nt: TGTGCCAGCAGCTTAGATACCCAGGGCTACAATGAGCAGTTCTTC
cdr3_aa: CASSLDTQGYNEQFF

d_call: TRBD1
v_call: TRBV5-4
clone_size: .
j_call: TRBJ2-5
cdr3_nt: TGTGCCAGCAGCTTGGTGCAGGGACAGGGGGAGACCCAGTACTTC
cdr3_aa: CASSLVQGQGETQYF

d_call: TRBD2
v_call: TRBV5-5
clone_size: .
j_call: TRBJ2-2
cdr3_nt: TGTGCCAGCAGCTTGAGACTAGCGGGGGGTAACACCGGGGAGCTGTTTTTT
cdr3_aa: CASSLRLAGGNTGELFF

d_call: .
v_call: TRBV6-5
clone_size: .
j_call: TRBJ2-1
cdr3_nt: TGTGCCAGCAGTCCACAGCCCGTGGGCTACAATGAGCAGTTCTTC
cdr3_aa: CASSPQPVGYNEQFF

d_call: .
v_call: TRBV28
clone_size: .
j_call: TRBJ2-3
cdr3_nt: TGTGCCAGCAGTTTGGGCGGGATAAGGACAGATACGCAGTATTTT
cdr3_aa: CASSLGGIRTDTQYF

d_call: .
v_call: TRBV27
clone_size: few
j_call: TRBJ1-5
cdr3_nt: TGTGCCAGCAGTTCCTACCTCTCGGTGGGCAATCAGCCCCAGCATTTT
cdr3_aa: CASSSYLSVGNQPQHF

d_call: .
v_call: TRBV25-1
clone_size: .
j_call: TRBJ2-7
cdr3_nt: TGTGCCAGCAGTACAGGGATTAAACCCTACGAGCAGTACTTC
cdr3_aa: CASSTGIKPYEQYF

d_call: .
v_call: TRBV30
clone_size: .
j_call: TRBJ1-1
cdr3_nt: TGTGCCTGGAGTGTAAGCAGGGGTAACACTGAAGCTTTCTTT
cdr3_aa: CAWSVSRGNTEAFF

d_call: TRBD1
v_call: TRBV9
clone_size: .
j_call: TRBJ2-1
cdr3_nt: TGTGCCAGCAGCGCCCGACAGGGCATAAACAATGAGCAGTTCTTC
cdr3_aa: CASSARQGINNEQFF

d_call: .
v_call: TRBV10-2
clone_size: .
j_call: TRBJ2-5
cdr3_nt: TGCGCCAGCAGTGAGTCTGAAGTCCCGAGGGAGACCCAGTACTTC
cdr3_aa: CASSESEVPRETQYF

d_call: .
v_call: TRBV14
clone_size: few
j_call: TRBJ2-3
cdr3_nt: TGTGCCAGCAGCCATAGCTATACGCAGTATTTT
cdr3_aa: CASSHSYTQYF

d_call: .
v_call: TRBV5-1
clone_size: .
j_call: TRBJ1-4
cdr3_nt: TGCGCCAGCAGCTTGATGCCATCAGGGGTGACGACTAATGAAAAACTGTTTTTT
cdr3_aa: CASSLMPSGVTTNEKLFF

d_call: .
v_call: TRBV5-4
clone_size: .
j_call: TRBJ2-4
cdr3_nt: TGTGCCAGCAGCCCCTTCGCGGTTGAGACAGCGAACAAAAACATTCAGTACTTC
cdr3_aa: CASSPFAVETANKNIQYF

d_call: .
v_call: TRBV11-2
clone_size: .
j_call: TRBJ2-6
cdr3_nt: TGTGCCAGCAGTAGACAAAGCTCTGGGGCCAACGTCCTGACTTTC
cdr3_aa: CASSRQSSGANVLTF

d_call: .
v_call: TRBV19
clone_size: .
j_call: TRBJ1-4
cdr3_nt: TGTGCCAGTAGTATAGGCAGGGATGCAACTAATGAAAAACTGTTTTTT
cdr3_aa: CASSIGRDATNEKLFF

d_call: .
v_call: TRBV5-1
clone_size: once
j_call: TRBJ2-5
cdr3_nt: TGCGCCAGCAGCTTGGGGGAGGTTATCCACCAAGAGACCCAGTACTTC
cdr3_aa: CASSLGEVIHQETQYF

d_call: TRBD1
v_call: TRBV30
clone_size: few
j_call: TRBJ1-1
cdr3_nt: TGTGCCTGGAGCCCCGGGACAGGGCGGACTGAAGCTTTCTTT
cdr3_aa: CAWSPGTGRTEAFF

d_call: TRBD1
v_call: TRBV29-1
clone_size: .
j_call: TRBJ2-7
cdr3_nt: TGCAGCGTTGTGACAGGGGTGGGCGAGCAGTACTTC
cdr3_aa: CSVVTGVGEQYF